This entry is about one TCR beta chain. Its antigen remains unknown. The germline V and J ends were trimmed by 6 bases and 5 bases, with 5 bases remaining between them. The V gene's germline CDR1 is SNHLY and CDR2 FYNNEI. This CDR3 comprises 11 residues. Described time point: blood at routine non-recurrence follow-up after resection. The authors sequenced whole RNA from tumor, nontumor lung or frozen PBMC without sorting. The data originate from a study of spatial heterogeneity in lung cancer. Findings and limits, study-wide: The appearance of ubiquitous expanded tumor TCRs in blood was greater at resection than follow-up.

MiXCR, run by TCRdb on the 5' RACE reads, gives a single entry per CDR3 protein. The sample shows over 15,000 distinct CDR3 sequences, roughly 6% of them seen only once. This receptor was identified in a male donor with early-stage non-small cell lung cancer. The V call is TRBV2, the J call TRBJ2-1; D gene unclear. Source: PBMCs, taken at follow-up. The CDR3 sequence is CASSYDNEQFF. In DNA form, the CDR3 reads TGTGCCAGCAGCTACGACAATGAGCAGTTCTTC.